These 13 T cell receptor beta chains were all obtained from the same sample, sequenced in a study of blood T cells in healthy people across ages (dated by TCRdb to 2015 to 2017). The library was built by means of 5' RACE. The run used an Illumina HiSeq 2500. A second PCR of roughly 7 to 11 cycles was performed with a sample-barcoded 5' primer and a J-beta primer mix. TCRdb reprocessing: public reads trimmed at Q25 with fastp, clones called with MiXCR, in-frame beta chains kept. Each CDR3 protein appears once, grouped with its most common genes and DNA. Present in this sample are over 1,500,000 distinct CDR3 sequences, approximately 50% of which were seen just once. The ten largest clones represent over 2% of the sample. The specimen sequenced was blood. Receptors were obtained from a woman in her 40s in good health.

V is TRBV15 and J is TRBJ1-1; possibly TRBD1 for D (5 bases). Trimming stripped 6 bases from V and 4 bases from J, with 15 bases between. CDR3 length: 14 amino acids. Germline V gene lookup returns CDR1 LNHNV and CDR2 YYDKDF (reference sequence). CDR3: CATRVKTDGTEAFF. DNA of the CDR3: TGTGCCACCAGGGTAAAGACAGATGGCACTGAAGCTTTCTTT.

Regarding this clonotype: This could be a read error, since a much larger clone is one nucleotide away. The chain carries TRBV5-1 and TRBJ2-5; D is ambiguous. TRBJ2-1 explains the end of the DNA better; the J call may be wrong. The CDR3 consists of 13 residues. Germline CDR1 reads SGHRS; CDR2 reads YFSETQ. The CDR3 DNA reads TGCGCCAGCAGCTCCCCTAATACGGAGACCCAGTTCTTC. It translates to CASSSPNTETQFF.

V gene TRBV5-6 combines with J gene TRBJ2-1; 11 nucleotides align to TRBD2. In germline, CDR1 is SGHDT, CDR2 YYEEEE. This CDR3 has 15 residues. Trimming took 7 bases from V and 7 from J; bases not matched to a gene: 10. CDR3 residues: CASHILAGVPNEQFF. DNA of the CDR3: TGTGCCAGCCATATACTAGCGGGAGTACCAAATGAGCAGTTCTTC.

This sequence joins TRBV11-2 and TRBJ2-5, with D tentatively TRBD2 (6 bases). V lost 1 base and J lost 5, with 14 bases in between. CDR1 and CDR2 (germline): SGHAT, FQNNGV. The CDR3 is made up of 15 amino acids. The CDR3 region has the DNA TGTGCCAGCAGCTTAGGGCGCGGGGTGTGGGAGACCCAGTACTTC. It is translated as CASSLGRGVWETQYF.

V usage is TRBV14 and J usage is TRBJ2-7, with D unclear. CDR3 length: 14 amino acids. V was clipped by 0 bases and J by 3 bases, with 9 bases between them. Looked up from germline, CDR1 is SGHDN and CDR2 is FVKESK. Here the CDR3 reads CASSQDTSHYEQYF. The CDR3 nucleotides read TGTGCCAGCAGCCAAGATACATCCCACTACGAGCAGTACTTC.

This clonotype appeared once. The rearrangement links TRBV27 to TRBJ2-7; possibly TRBD2 for D (5 bases). Germline V gene sequence: CDR1 MNHEY, CDR2 SMNVEV (reference sequence). Trimming stripped 2 bases from V and 10 bases from J, with 24 bases between. CDR3 length equals 16 residues. CDR3 DNA: TGTGCCAGCAGTTTAAGTTCCAGTCTAGCCAAAAACAGTCAGTACTTC. This codes for CASSLSSSLAKNSQYF.

This chain uses TRBV12-3 or TRBV12-4 with TRBJ2-3; D is possibly TRBD1 (7 bases). The CDR3 extends over 16 amino acids. The V end was cut by 5 bases, the J end by 3 bases, with 18 bases between. The CDR3 bases are TGTGCCAGCAGTGGATGGGGCAGGGGGAGGACAGATACGCAGTATTTT. Its protein is CASSGWGRGRTDTQYF.

The gene calls are TRBV14 and TRBJ2-3, with D unclear. This CDR3 has 17 amino acids. Germline loops: CDR1 SGHDN, CDR2 FVKESK. Between the trimmed V and J ends, which lost 1 base and 1 base, there was a span of 15 bases. Here the CDR3 DNA reads TGTGCCAGCAGCCAAGGCCGACTCCTAATCGGCACAGATACGCAGTATTTT. It yields the protein CASSQGRLLIGTDTQYF.

This chain links TRBV7-9 with TRBJ2-4; D is possibly TRBD1 (8 bases). Germline assignment: CDR1 SEHNR and CDR2 FQNEAQ (reference sequence). The CDR3 has 14 residues. V lost 3 bases and J 8 bases, leaving 14 bases between the germline ends. CDR3 sequence (DNA): TGTGCCAGCAGCTTCGGACAGGGAGGGGACATTCAGTACTTC. Its translation: CASSFGQGGDIQYF.

As to this clonotype: Given a much more abundant clone one base away, this may be a read error. The chain has TRBV12-3 or TRBV12-4 and TRBJ2-7; D gene uncertain. The CDR3 has 14 residues. V lost 2 bases and J lost 10, with 18 bases in between. CDR3 amino acids: CASSLFGPQEAQYF. The CDR3 coding sequence is TGTGCCAGCAGTTTATTTGGGCCACAAGAGGCCCAGTACTTC.

V usage is TRBV7-2 and J usage is TRBJ2-7; TRBD1 is a possible D gene (6 bases). This CDR3 is built from 16 residues. V shed 5 bases and J shed 0 bases, with 17 bases lying between them. Germline values: CDR1 SGHTA, CDR2 FQGNSA. The CDR3 DNA follows: TGTGCCAGCAGCCGAAGAGGACAGATGGGCTCCTACGAGCAGTACTTC. Its translation is CASSRRGQMGSYEQYF.

This clonotype was counted only a few times. This rearrangement joins TRBV20-1 to TRBJ2-7, with TRBD2 matching over 7 bases. With 5 bases clipped from V and 4 bases from J, the junction kept 8 bases outside the gene matches. Germline CDR1 is DFQATT and CDR2 is SNEGSKA (reference sequence). This CDR3 contains 13 residues. The CDR3 sequence is CSASAGVAYEQYF. The CDR3 DNA is TGCAGTGCTTCCGCGGGGGTCGCTTACGAGCAGTACTTC.

This clonotype was detected a few times. V and J are TRBV6-2 or TRBV6-3 and TRBJ2-5; D may match TRBD1 or TRBD2 (6 bases each). This CDR3 spans 13 amino acids. The germline gives CDR1 MNHEY, CDR2 SVGEGT. V was pared by 6 bases and J by 7 bases, with 15 bases between. The CDR3 DNA reads as TGTGCCAGCAGCGAACTAGAGGGGGGGACCCAGTACTTC. Its protein product is CASSELEGGTQYF.